Below are 21 T cell receptor beta chains sequenced from a single sample in a study of cytomegalovirus exposure and HLA in healthy donors. The protocol was immunoSEQ multiplex PCR, while the TCRdb copy is restricted to in-frame clones and leaves out a portion. The table includes approximately 300,000 clones, roughly 90% detected once. Sequenced sample: PBMCs. Receptors were obtained from a woman in her 30s in good health and CMV-seropositive.

The chain links TRBV4-1 to TRBJ1-4; no reliable D call. This CDR3 spans 15 amino acids. Trimming cost V 1 base and J 6 bases, with 12 bases left between them. Germline CDR1 reads MGHRA; CDR2 reads YSYEKL. CDR3 sequence (DNA): TGCGCCAGCAGCCAAGTGAGTACCGAGGATGAAAAACTGTTTTTT. It translates to CASSQVSTEDEKLFF.

The V call is TRBV7-2, the J call TRBJ2-2, with D unresolved. The CDR3 totals 12 residues. CDR1 is SGHTA and CDR2 is FQGNSA in the germline V gene. V was trimmed by 8 bases and J by 7 bases, leaving 11 bases between them. CDR3 DNA sequence: TGTGCCAGCTCAACCTTTGACGGGGAGCTGTTTTTT. Amino acids: CASSTFDGELFF.

This chain links TRBV6-8 with TRBJ2-1, with 9 nucleotides matching TRBD2. The trim removed 8 bases at V and 5 bases at J, leaving 10 bases unmatched. CDR1 MNHGY and CDR2 SAAAGT come from the germline V gene. The CDR3 contains 15 residues. In DNA, the CDR3 is TGTGCCAGCCTCAGGGCTAGCGGGGCCAACAATGAGCAGTTCTTC. Translation: CASLRASGANNEQFF.

This clone was counted only a few times. V and J are TRBV18 and TRBJ1-5; 10 positions agree with TRBD1. Germline loops: CDR1 KGHSH, CDR2 LQKENI. The CDR3 has 18 residues. Trimming at V came to 1 base and at J to 1 base, leaving 7 bases not matched to a gene. DNA of the CDR3: TGTGCCAGCTCACCACAACCCGCGGGACAGGGGAGCAATCAGCCCCAGCATTTT. It is translated as CASSPQPAGQGSNQPQHF.

The genes are TRBV19 and TRBJ1-5; D is perhaps TRBD1 (6 bases). The V end was cut by 5 bases, the J end by 6 bases, with 11 bases between. Germline CDR1 and CDR2: LNHDA and SQIVND (reference sequence). This CDR3 is 13 amino acids long. The CDR3 DNA follows: TGTGCCAGTAGTGAACAGGGATCTCAGCCCCAGCATTTT. Amino acids: CASSEQGSQPQHF.

This sequence joins TRBV7-6 and TRBJ2-1; D is undetermined. V was cut by 5 bases and J by 5 bases, with 10 bases left in between. Germline loops: CDR1 SGHVS, CDR2 FNYEAQ. This CDR3 is built from 13 residues. The DNA of the CDR3 is TGTGCCAGCAGCAAGGACGTAAACAATGAGCAGTTCTTC. Amino acid sequence: CASSKDVNNEQFF.

The CDR3 spells CASRPRSLSDYEQYF. The CDR3 bases are TGTGCCAGTAGACCCCGGTCCCTATCCGACTACGAGCAGTACTTC. V and J are TRBV19 and TRBJ2-7; D gene unclear. The ends were cut back, 6 bases at V and 3 bases at J, with 18 bases in the middle. There are 15 residues in the CDR3. CDR1 is LNHDA, CDR2 SQIVND, per germline (reference sequence).

The chain has TRBV27 and TRBJ1-1; TRBD1 aligns across 7 bases. V shed 7 bases, J shed 3 bases, and the junction held 11 bases outside the gene matches. The CDR3 runs 15 residues. Germline loops: CDR1 MNHEY, CDR2 SMNVEV (reference sequence). The CDR3 loop reads CASTLATGRDTEAFF. Written as DNA, the CDR3 is TGTGCCAGCACACTGGCGACAGGGAGGGACACTGAAGCTTTCTTT.

The chain couples TRBV28 to TRBJ1-1, with D possibly matching TRBD1 (5 bases). The CDR3 extends over 15 amino acids. V gave up 5 bases and J gave up 1 base, with 14 bases separating them. Germline lookup yields CDR1 MDHEN and CDR2 SYDVKM. The CDR3: CASSGVEGPNTEAFF. The CDR3 DNA follows: TGTGCCAGCAGTGGCGTTGAGGGGCCGAACACTGAAGCTTTCTTT.

The rearrangement uses TRBV5-1 and TRBJ2-7; TRBD1 might be the D (5 bases). Germline-derived CDR1 and CDR2 are SGHRS and YFSETQ. The CDR3 loop spans 14 amino acids. V shed 0 bases and J shed 3 bases, with 10 bases lying between them. CDR3 region: CASSLAGPLYEQYF. DNA for the CDR3: TGCGCCAGCAGCTTGGCAGGGCCCCTCTACGAGCAGTACTTC. The full variable domain, with the rest looked up from reference TRBV5-1 and TRBJ2-7, is KAGVTQTPRYLIKTRGQQVTLSCSPISGHRSVSWYQQTPGQGLQFLFEYFSETQRNKGNFPGRFSGRQFSNSRSEMNVSTLELGDSALYLCASSLAGPLYEQYFGPGTRLTVT.

The chain joins TRBV25-1 to TRBJ1-4, with 9 bases aligning to TRBD1. Losses at the gene ends were 4 bases for V and 8 bases for J; bases not matched to a gene: 8. This CDR3 comprises 15 residues. Germline values: CDR1 MGHDK, CDR2 SYGVNS. Written as DNA, the CDR3 is TGTGCCAGCAGTGGGGGACAGGGCCTACGCGAAAAACTGTTTTTT. Translated: CASSGGQGLREKLFF.

The V call is TRBV7-3, the J call TRBJ2-4; 14 positions match TRBD2. The CDR3 totals 17 residues. Germline values: CDR1 SGHTA, CDR2 FQGTGA. Unmatched junction bases numbered 10, after V lost 4 bases and J lost 8 bases. CDR3 in amino acids: CASSSQPGLAGVDIQYF. The CDR3 DNA reads TGTGCCAGCAGCTCGCAGCCGGGACTAGCGGGAGTGGACATTCAGTACTTC.

The table lists this clone with a few counts. The chain carries TRBV5-1 and TRBJ2-2; 8 nucleotides match TRBD1. The CDR3 is 16 residues long. With V trimmed by 0 bases and J by 6 bases, 7 bases remained unmatched. Germline loops: CDR1 SGHRS, CDR2 YFSETQ. The CDR3, as DNA: TGCGCCAGCAGCTTGGGTGTGACAGGGGTTCCCGGGGAGCTGTTTTTT. This gives the protein CASSLGVTGVPGELFF.

V and J are TRBV6-5 and TRBJ2-7; D possibly corresponds to TRBD1 (6 bases). Trimming shortened V by 4 bases and J by 4 bases, and 17 bases separated the two germline ends. Looked up from germline, CDR1 is MNHEY and CDR2 is SVGAGI. The CDR3 extends over 15 amino acids. CDR3 bases: TGTGCCAGCAGTTCTCTACAGGGTATGTTGTACGAGCAGTACTTC. Translation gives CASSSLQGMLYEQYF.

Details on this clone: Its ends do not fully match the called genes, so a read error is possible. The chain combines TRBV30 with TRBJ2-3; 7 positions agree with TRBD2. There are 13 residues in the CDR3. Germline CDR1 GTSNPN, CDR2 SVGIG (reference sequence). CDR3 DNA: TGTGCCCGGAGCTCTCTTGGGGAGGGTACGCAGTATTTT. Translated: CARSSLGEGTQYF.

This sequence joins TRBV29-1 and TRBJ1-4, with 7 bases that match TRBD1. Germline CDR1 and CDR2: SQVTM and ANQGSEA. V trimming: 4 bases; J trimming: 8 bases; junction bases outside the gene matches: 4. The length of the CDR3 is 12 residues. CDR3 sequence: CSVGEGGEKLFF. The CDR3 nucleotides read TGCAGCGTTGGGGAAGGGGGCGAAAAACTGTTTTTT. Full variable domain (missing parts from reference TRBV29-1 and TRBJ1-4): SAVISQKPSRDICQRGTSLTIQCQVDSQVTMMFWYRQQPGQSLTLIATANQGSEATYESGFVIDKFPISRPNLTFSTLTVSNMSPEDSSIYLCSVGEGGEKLFFGSGTQLSVL.

The V call is TRBV7-6, the J call TRBJ1-5; D might be TRBD1 (6 bases). The CDR3 contains 14 residues. Looked up from germline, CDR1 is SGHVS and CDR2 is FNYEAQ. The ends were cut back, 5 bases at V and 5 bases at J, with 13 bases in the middle. This CDR3 reads CASSPGRGDQPQHF. CDR3 DNA sequence: TGTGCCAGCAGCCCGGGCAGGGGTGATCAGCCCCAGCATTTT.

The chain uses TRBV30 and TRBJ2-7; 10 nucleotides line up with TRBD1. V was clipped by 8 bases and J by 3 bases; unmatched bases: 7. Germline V gene sequence: CDR1 GTSNPN, CDR2 SVGIG (reference sequence). The CDR3 sequence is 13 residues long. DNA of the CDR3: TGTGCCCTTGCCCGGACAGGGGGCTACGAGCAGTACTTC. This translates into CALARTGGYEQYF.

The V and J genes are TRBV7-6 and TRBJ2-7; tentatively, D is TRBD1 or TRBD2 (7 bases each). CDR1 and CDR2 (germline): SGHVS, FNYEAQ. The CDR3 extends over 17 amino acids. V lost 5 bases and J lost 5, with 25 bases in between. For the CDR3, the DNA is TGTGCCAGCAGCACCCACCCCCGGGACAGCAGCGGGGACGAGCAGTACTTC. Encoded protein: CASSTHPRDSSGDEQYF. The full variable domain, completed using reference TRBV7-6 and TRBJ2-7, is GAGVSQSPRYKVTKRGQDVALRCDPISGHVSLYWYRQALGQGPEFLTYFNYEAQQDKSGLPNDRFSAERPEGSISTLTIQRTEQRDSAMYRCASSTHPRDSSGDEQYFGPGTRLTVT.

This sequence joins TRBV28 and TRBJ1-2; the match to TRBD1 covers 10 bases. The CDR3 spans 14 residues. Germline V CDR1 and CDR2: MDHEN, SYDVKM. V lost 4 bases, J lost 6 bases, and 5 bases stayed unmatched. The CDR3 region is CASSSPGTGDGYTF. The CDR3, as DNA: TGTGCCAGCAGTTCTCCCGGGACAGGGGATGGCTACACCTTC.

This clone was detected only once. As DNA, the CDR3 is TGTGCCAGCAGTTCCGCCGGGACAGGGAACACCGGGGAGCTGTTTTTT. Translating gives CASSSAGTGNTGELFF. The V call is TRBV27, the J call TRBJ2-2, with 8 positions matching TRBD1. Germline CDR1 and CDR2: MNHEY and SMNVEV (reference sequence). Trimming cost V 4 bases and J 1 base; bases outside gene matches: 5. CDR3 length equals 16 residues.